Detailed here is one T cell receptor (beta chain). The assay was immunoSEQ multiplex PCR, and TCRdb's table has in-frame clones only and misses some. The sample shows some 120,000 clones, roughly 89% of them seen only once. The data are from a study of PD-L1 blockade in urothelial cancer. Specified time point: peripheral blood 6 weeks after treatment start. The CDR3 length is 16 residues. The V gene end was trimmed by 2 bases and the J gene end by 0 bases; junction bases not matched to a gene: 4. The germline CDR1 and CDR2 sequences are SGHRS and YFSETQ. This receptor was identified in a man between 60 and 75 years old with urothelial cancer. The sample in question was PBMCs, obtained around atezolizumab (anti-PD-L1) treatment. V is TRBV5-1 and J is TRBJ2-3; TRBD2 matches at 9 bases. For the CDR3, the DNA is TGCGCCAGCAGCTTAAGAGCGGGGGGTAGCACAGATACGCAGTATTTT. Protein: CASSLRAGGSTDTQYF.